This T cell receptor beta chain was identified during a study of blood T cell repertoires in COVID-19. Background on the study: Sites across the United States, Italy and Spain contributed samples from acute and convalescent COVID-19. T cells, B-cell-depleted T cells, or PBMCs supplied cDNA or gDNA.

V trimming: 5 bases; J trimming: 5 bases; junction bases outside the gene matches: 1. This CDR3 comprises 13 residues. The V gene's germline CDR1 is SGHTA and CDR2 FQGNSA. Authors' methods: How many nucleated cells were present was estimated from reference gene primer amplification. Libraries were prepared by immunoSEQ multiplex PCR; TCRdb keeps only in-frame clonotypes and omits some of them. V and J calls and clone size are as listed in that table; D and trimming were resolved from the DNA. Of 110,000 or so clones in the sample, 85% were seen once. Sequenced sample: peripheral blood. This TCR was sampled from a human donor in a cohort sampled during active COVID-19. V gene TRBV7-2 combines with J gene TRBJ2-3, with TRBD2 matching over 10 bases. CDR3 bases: TGTGCCAGCAGCCCTAGCGGGGGAGATACGCAGTATTTT. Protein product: CASSPSGGDTQYF.